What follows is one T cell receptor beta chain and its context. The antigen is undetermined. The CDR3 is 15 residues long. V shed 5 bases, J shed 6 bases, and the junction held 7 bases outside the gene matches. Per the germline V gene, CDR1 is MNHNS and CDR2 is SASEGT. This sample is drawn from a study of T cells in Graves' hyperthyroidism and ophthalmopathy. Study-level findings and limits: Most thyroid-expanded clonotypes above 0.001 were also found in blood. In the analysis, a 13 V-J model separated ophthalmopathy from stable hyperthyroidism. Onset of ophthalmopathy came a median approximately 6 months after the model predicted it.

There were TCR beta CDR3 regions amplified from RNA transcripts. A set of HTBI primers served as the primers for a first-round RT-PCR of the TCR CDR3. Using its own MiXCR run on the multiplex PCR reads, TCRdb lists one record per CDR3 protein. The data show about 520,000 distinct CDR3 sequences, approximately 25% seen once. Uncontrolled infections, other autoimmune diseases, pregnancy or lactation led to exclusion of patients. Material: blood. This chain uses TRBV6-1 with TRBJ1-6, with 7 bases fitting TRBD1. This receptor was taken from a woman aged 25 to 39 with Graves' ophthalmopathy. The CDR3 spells CASSRTGQANSPLHF. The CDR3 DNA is TGTGCCAGCAGTAGGACAGGACAAGCTAATTCACCCCTCCACTTT.